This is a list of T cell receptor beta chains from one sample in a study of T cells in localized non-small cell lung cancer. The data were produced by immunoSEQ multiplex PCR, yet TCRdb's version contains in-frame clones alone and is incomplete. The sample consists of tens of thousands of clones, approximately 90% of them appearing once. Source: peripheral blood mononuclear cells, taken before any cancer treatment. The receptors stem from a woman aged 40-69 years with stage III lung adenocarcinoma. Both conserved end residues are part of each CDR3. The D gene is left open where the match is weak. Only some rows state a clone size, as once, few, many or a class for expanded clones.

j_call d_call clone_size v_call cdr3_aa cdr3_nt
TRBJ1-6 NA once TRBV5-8 CASKASGSYNSPLHF TGTGCCAGCAAAGCCTCGGGCTCCTATAATTCACCCCTCCACTTT
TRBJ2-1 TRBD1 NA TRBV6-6 CASRGQGKGNEQFF TGTGCCAGCAGGGGACAGGGAAAGGGCAATGAGCAGTTCTTC
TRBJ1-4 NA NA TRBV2 CASSWLTNEKLFF TGTGCCAGCAGTTGGCTAACTAATGAAAAACTGTTTTTT
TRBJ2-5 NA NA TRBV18 CASSPGVEETQYF TGTGCCAGCTCACCTGGAGTGGAAGAGACCCAGTACTTC
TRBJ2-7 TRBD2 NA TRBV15 CATSTWTSGGYEQYF TGTGCCACCAGCACCTGGACTAGCGGGGGCTACGAGCAGTACTTC
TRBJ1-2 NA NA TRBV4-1 CASSSRGVGGYTF TGCGCCAGCAGCTCACGTGGAGTGGGTGGCTACACCTTC
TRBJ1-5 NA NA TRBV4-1 CASSQDRSSNQPQHF TGCGCCAGCAGCCAGGACAGAAGTAGCAATCAGCCCCAGCATTTT
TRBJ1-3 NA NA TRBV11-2 CASSLATGGTGNTIYF TGTGCCAGCAGCTTAGCAACCGGAGGGACTGGAAACACCATATATTTT
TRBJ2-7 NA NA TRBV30 CAWSLDTGSYEQYF TGTGCCTGGAGTCTCGATACAGGCTCCTACGAGCAGTACTTC
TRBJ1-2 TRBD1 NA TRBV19 CASSLRRQGGNYGYTF TGTGCCAGTAGTCTCCGTAGACAGGGAGGCAACTATGGCTACACCTTC
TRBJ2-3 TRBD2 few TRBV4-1 CASSQLGLAGVTVGTDTQYF TGCGCCAGCAGCCAGTTGGGACTAGCGGGGGTCACCGTCGGCACAGATACGCAGTATTTT
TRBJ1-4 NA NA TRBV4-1 CASSPSSSLNEKLFF TGCGCCAGCAGCCCGTCCTCCTCCTTGAATGAAAAACTGTTTTTT
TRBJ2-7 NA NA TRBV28 CASRGDTSYEQYF TGTGCCAGCAGGGGGGACACCTCCTACGAGCAGTACTTC
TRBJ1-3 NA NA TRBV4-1 CASSQDPTVSGNTIYF TGCGCCAGCAGCCAAGACCCGACGGTCTCTGGAAACACCATATATTTT
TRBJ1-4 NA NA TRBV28 CAVGAGTNEKLFF TGTGCTGTAGGGGCAGGGACTAATGAAAAACTGTTTTTT
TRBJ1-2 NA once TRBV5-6 CASTLWDYGYTF TGTGCCAGCACCCTTTGGGACTATGGCTACACCTTC
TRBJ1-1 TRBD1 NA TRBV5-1 CASSEGQQGTEAFF TGCGCCAGCAGCGAGGGACAGCAGGGCACTGAAGCTTTCTTT
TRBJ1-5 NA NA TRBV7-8 CASSLAKQGSNQPQHF TGTGCCAGCAGCTTAGCGAAACAGGGAAGCAATCAGCCCCAGCATTTT
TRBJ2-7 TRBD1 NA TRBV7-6 CASSLVSVPDRWTYEQYF TGTGCCAGCAGCTTAGTCTCAGTGCCGGACAGGTGGACCTACGAGCAGTACTTC
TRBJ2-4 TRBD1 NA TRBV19 CASTPGGQRENIQYF TGTGCCAGTACTCCAGGGGGCCAGAGGGAAAACATTCAGTACTTC
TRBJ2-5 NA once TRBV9 CASSPFEGEETQYF TGTGCCAGCAGCCCGTTCGAGGGAGAAGAGACCCAGTACTTC
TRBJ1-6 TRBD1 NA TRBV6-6 CASSFSTGGDSPLHF TGTGCCAGCAGTTTCAGTACAGGGGGCGATTCACCCCTCCACTTT
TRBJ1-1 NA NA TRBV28 CASSDRVGTEAFF TGTGCCAGCAGTGACCGGGTGGGCACTGAAGCTTTCTTT
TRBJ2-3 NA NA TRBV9 CASSPHMGDTQYF TGTGCCAGCAGCCCTCACATGGGAGATACGCAGTATTTT
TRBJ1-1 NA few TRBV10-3 CAITQGENTEAFF TGTGCCATCACTCAGGGAGAGAACACTGAAGCTTTCTTT
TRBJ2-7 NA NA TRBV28 CASSVTYEQYF TGTGCCAGCAGTGTAACCTACGAGCAGTACTTC
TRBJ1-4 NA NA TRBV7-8 CASSPGIFNEKLFF TGTGCCAGCAGCCCAGGGATATTTAATGAAAAACTGTTTTTT
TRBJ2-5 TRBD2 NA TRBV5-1 CASSLGASGVETQYF TGCGCCAGCAGCTTGGGGGCTAGCGGGGTGGAGACCCAGTACTTC
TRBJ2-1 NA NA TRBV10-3 CAISEPTLRGNEQFF TGTGCCATCAGTGAGCCGACGTTGCGAGGCAATGAGCAGTTCTTC
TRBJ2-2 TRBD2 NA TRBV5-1 CASSLGLAGNTGELFF TGCGCCAGCAGCTTGGGACTAGCGGGAAATACCGGGGAGCTGTTTTTT
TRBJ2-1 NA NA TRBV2 CASSTGGGGEQFF TGTGCCAGCAGTACCGGGGGCGGTGGTGAGCAGTTCTTC
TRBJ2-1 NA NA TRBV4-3 CASSQDARGYEQFF TGCGCCAGCAGCCAAGATGCCAGGGGATATGAGCAGTTCTTC
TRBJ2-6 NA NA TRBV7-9 CASSWVAGANVLTF TGTGCCAGCAGCTGGGTAGCCGGGGCCAACGTCCTGACTTTC
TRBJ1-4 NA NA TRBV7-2 CASSLATRANEKLFF TGTGCCAGCAGCTTAGCGACTCGGGCTAATGAAAAACTGTTTTTT
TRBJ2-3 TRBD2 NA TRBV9 CASSVLGLAGVDTQYF TGTGCCAGCAGCGTATTAGGACTAGCGGGAGTAGATACGCAGTATTTT
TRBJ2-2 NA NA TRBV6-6 CASSHRQDTGELFF TGTGCCAGCAGTCACCGACAGGACACCGGGGAGCTGTTTTTT
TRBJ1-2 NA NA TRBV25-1 CASSAPLGGYTF TGTGCCAGCAGTGCGCCACTGGGAGGCTACACCTTC
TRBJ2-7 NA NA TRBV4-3 CASSQEVAGPTRQYF TGCGCCAGCAGCCAAGAAGTTGCGGGTCCTACGAGGCAGTACTTC
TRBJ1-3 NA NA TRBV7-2 CASSLVGSGNTIYF TGTGCCAGCAGCTTAGTGGGGTCTGGAAACACCATATATTTT
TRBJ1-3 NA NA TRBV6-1 CASRSSSGNTIYF TGTGCCAGCAGATCGAGCTCTGGAAACACCATATATTTT
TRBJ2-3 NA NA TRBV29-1 CSTRGGGNTDTQYF TGCAGCACCCGAGGGGGCGGGAACACAGATACGCAGTATTTT